This T cell receptor (beta chain) is drawn from a study of T cell responses to AZD1222 COVID-19 vaccine. Second-dose intervals near 4 or 12 weeks were combined. The method was immunoSEQ multiplex PCR; TCRdb's version includes in-frame clones alone and lacks a portion of them. Of 120,000 or so clones in the sample, approximately 90% are singletons; the top ten hold about 15%. The CDR3 extends over 15 amino acids. CDR1 and CDR2 from the germline V gene are SGHRS and YFSETQ. V was clipped by 3 bases and J by 5 bases, with 15 bases between them. Sequences were derived from peripheral blood, sampled 28 days after the second AZD1222 dose. The chain uses TRBV5-1 and TRBJ1-5; perhaps TRBD1 as D (5 bases). The receptor was isolated from an adult who received the AZD1222 COVID-19 vaccine. CDR3 sequence (DNA): TGCGCCAGCAGCTCCTCGCCTGGGGCAGATCAGCCCCAGCATTTT. It encodes CASSSSPGADQPQHF. Together with reference TRBV5-1 and TRBJ1-5, the CDR3 gives the full variable domain: KAGVTQTPRYLIKTRGQQVTLSCSPISGHRSVSWYQQTPGQGLQFLFEYFSETQRNKGNFPGRFSGRQFSNSRSEMNVSTLELGDSALYLCASSSSPGADQPQHFGDGTRLSIL.